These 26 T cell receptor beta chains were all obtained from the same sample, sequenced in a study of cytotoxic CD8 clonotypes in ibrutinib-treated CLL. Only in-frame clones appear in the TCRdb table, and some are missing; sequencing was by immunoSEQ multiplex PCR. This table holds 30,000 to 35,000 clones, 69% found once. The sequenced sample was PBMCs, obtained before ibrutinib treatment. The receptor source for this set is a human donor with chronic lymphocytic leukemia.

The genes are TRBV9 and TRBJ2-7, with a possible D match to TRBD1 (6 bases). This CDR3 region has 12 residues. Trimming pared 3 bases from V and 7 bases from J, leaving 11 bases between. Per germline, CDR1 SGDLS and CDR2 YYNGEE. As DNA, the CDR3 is TGTGCCAGCAGCGGAAAAGGGGGAGAGCAGTACTTC. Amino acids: CASSGKGGEQYF.

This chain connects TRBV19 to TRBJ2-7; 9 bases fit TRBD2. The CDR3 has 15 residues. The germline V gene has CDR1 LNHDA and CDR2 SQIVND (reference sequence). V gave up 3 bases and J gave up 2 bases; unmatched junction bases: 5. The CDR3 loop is CASSMSSGGTYEQYF. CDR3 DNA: TGTGCCAGTAGTATGTCCAGCGGGGGGACCTACGAGCAGTACTTC.

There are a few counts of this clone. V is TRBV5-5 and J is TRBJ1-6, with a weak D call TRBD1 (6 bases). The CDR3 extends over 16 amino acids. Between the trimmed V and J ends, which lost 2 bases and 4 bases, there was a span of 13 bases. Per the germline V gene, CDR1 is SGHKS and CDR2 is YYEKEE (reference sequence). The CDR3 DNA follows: TGTGCCAGCAGCTTAAGACAGGAGCCTTATAATTCACCCCTCCACTTT. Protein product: CASSLRQEPYNSPLHF.

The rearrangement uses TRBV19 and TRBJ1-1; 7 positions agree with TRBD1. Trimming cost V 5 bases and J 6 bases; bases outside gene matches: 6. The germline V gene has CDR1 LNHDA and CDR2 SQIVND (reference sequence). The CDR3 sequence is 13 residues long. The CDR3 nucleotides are TGTGCCAGTAGTGCCCGACAGGGCTCTGAAGCTTTCTTT. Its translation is CASSARQGSEAFF.

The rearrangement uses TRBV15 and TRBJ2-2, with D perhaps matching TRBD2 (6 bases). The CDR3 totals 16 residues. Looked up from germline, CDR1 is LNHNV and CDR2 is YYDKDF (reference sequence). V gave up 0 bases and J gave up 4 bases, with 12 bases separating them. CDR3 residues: CATSRDRGGLTGELFF. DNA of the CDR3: TGTGCCACCAGCAGAGATAGGGGAGGACTCACCGGGGAGCTGTTTTTT.

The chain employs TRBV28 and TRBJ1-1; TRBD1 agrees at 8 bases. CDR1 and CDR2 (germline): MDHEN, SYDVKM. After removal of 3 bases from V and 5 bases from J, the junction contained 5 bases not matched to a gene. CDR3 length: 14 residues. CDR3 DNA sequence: TGTGCCAGCAGTTTTCAGGGGGCGAGGACTGAAGCTTTCTTT. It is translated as CASSFQGARTEAFF.

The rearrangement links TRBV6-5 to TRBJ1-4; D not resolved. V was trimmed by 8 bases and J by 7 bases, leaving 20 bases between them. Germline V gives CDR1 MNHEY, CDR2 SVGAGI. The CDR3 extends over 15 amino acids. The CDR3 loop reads CASLSFRTPSEKLFF. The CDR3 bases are TGTGCCAGCCTCTCGTTCCGAACCCCCAGTGAAAAACTGTTTTTT.

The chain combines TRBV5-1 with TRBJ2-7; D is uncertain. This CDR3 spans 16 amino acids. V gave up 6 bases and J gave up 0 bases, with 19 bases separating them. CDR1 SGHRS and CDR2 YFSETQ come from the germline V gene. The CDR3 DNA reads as TGCGCCAGCACCCCTACCCCCGACTGGAGCTCCTACGAGCAGTACTTC. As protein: CASTPTPDWSSYEQYF.

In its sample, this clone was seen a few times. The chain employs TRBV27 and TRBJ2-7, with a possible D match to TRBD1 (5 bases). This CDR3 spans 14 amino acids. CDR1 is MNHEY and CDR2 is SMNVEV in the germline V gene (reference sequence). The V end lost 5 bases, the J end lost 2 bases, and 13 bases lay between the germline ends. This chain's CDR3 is CASSPMTVAYEQYF. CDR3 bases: TGTGCCAGCAGTCCGATGACAGTGGCCTACGAGCAGTACTTC.

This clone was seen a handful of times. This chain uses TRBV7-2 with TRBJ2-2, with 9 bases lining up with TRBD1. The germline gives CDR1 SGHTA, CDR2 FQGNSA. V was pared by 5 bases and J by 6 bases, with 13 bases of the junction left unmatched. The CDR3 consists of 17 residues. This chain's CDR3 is CASSTSGTGRFAGELFF. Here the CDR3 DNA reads TGTGCCAGCAGCACCTCCGGGACAGGGAGGTTCGCCGGGGAGCTGTTTTTT.

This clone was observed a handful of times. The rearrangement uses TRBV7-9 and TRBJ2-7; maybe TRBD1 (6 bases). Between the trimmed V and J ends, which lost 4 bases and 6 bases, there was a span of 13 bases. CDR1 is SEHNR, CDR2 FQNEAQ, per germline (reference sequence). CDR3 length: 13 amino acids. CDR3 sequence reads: CASSSSGVSEQYF. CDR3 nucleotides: TGTGCCAGCAGCTCTTCAGGGGTTAGCGAGCAGTACTTC.

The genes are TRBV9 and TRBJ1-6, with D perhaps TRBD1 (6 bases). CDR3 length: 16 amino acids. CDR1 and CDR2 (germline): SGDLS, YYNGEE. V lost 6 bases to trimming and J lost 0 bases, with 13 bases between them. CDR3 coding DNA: TGTGCCAGCACCGAGGGGGGGAGCTCCTATAATTCACCCCTCCACTTT. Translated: CASTEGGSSYNSPLHF.

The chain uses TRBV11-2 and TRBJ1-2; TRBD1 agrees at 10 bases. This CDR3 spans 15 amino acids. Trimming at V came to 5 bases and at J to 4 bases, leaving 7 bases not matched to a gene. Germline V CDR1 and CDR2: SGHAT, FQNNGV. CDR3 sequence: CASSAGTGVGYGYTF. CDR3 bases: TGTGCCAGCAGCGCCGGGACAGGGGTGGGCTATGGCTACACCTTC.

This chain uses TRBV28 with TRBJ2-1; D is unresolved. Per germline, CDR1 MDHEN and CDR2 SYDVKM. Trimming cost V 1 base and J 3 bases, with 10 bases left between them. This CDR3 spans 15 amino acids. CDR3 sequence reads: CASSLSGRNYNEQFF. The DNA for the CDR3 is TGTGCCAGCAGTTTATCCGGACGGAACTACAATGAGCAGTTCTTC. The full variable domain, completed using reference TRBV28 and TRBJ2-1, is DVKVTQSSRYLVKRTGEKVFLECVQDMDHENMFWYRQDPGLGLRLIYFSYDVKMKEKGDIPEGYSVSREKKERFSLILESASTNQTSMYLCASSLSGRNYNEQFFGPGTRLTVL.

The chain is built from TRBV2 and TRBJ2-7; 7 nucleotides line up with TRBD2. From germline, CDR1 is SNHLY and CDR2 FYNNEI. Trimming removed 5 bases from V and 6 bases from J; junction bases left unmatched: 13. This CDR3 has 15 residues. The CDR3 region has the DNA TGTGCCAGCAGTTCTCGACCCGGGGGAGGGAGCGAGCAGTACTTC. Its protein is CASSSRPGGGSEQYF.

The CDR3 nucleotides read TGTGCCAGCAGTTTAGGAGGGACCCATGAAAAACTGTTTTTT. The encoded protein is CASSLGGTHEKLFF. The chain joins TRBV28 to TRBJ1-4, with D possibly TRBD1 on 5 matching bases. V lost 2 bases, J lost 6 bases, and 10 bases lay in between. Germline V lookup: CDR1 MDHEN, CDR2 SYDVKM. The CDR3 sequence is 14 residues long.

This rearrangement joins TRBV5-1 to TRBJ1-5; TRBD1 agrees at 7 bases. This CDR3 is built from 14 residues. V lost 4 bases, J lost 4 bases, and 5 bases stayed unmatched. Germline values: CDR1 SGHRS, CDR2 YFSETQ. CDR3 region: CASSPGQQNQPQHF. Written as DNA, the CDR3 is TGCGCCAGCAGCCCGGGACAGCAAAATCAGCCCCAGCATTTT.

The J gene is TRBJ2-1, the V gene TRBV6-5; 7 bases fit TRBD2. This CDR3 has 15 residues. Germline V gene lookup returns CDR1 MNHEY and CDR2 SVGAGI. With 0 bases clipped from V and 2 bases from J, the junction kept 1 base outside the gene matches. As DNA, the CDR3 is TGTGCCAGCAGTTACTCGGGAGGGCCCTACAATGAGCAGTTCTTC. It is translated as CASSYSGGPYNEQFF.

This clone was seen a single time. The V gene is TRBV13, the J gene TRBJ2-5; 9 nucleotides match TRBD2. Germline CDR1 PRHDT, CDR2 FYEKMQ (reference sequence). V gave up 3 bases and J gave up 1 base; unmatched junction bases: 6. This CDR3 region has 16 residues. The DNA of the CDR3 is TGTGCCAGCAGCTTTGCTCTAGCGGGGTTCCAAGAGACCCAGTACTTC. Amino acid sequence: CASSFALAGFQETQYF.

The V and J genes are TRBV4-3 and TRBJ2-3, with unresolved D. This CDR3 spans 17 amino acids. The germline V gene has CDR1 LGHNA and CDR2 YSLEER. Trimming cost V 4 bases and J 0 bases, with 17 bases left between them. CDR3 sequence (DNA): TGCGCCAGCAGCCGCCAAGCAGACCCGGCGAGCACAGATACGCAGTATTTT. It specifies CASSRQADPASTDTQYF.

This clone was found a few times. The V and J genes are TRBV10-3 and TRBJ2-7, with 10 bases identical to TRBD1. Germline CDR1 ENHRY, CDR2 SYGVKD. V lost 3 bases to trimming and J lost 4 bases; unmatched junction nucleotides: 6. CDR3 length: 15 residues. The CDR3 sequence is CAISDRQGARYEQYF. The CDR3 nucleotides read TGTGCCATCAGTGATAGACAGGGGGCGCGTTACGAGCAGTACTTC.

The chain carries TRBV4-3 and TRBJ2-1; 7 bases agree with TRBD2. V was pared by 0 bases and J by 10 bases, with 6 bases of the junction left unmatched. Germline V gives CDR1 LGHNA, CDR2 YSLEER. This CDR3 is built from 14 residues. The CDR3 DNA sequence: TGCGCCAGCAGCCAAGATCTAGCGGCCGGGGAGCAGTTCTTC. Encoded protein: CASSQDLAAGEQFF.

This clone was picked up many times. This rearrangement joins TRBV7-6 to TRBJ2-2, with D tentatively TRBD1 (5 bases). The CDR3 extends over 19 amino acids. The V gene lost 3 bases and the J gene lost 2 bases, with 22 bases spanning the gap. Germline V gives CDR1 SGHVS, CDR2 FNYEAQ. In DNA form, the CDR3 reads TGTGCCAGCAGCTTTATCTATCAGGAAGCCAGGGCTAACACCGGGGAGCTGTTTTTT. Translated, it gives CASSFIYQEARANTGELFF.

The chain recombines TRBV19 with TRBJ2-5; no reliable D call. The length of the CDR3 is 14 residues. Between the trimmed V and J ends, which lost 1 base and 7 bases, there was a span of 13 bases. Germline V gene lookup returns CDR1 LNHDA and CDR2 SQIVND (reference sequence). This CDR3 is CASSIGGPSGTQYF. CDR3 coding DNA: TGTGCCAGTAGTATAGGCGGTCCTTCGGGGACCCAGTACTTC.

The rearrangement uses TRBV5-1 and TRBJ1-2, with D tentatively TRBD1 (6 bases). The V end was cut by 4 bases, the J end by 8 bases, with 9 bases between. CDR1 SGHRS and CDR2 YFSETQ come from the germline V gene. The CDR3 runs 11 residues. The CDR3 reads CASSPGGGYTF. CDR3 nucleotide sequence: TGCGCCAGCAGCCCCGGGGGCGGCTACACCTTC.

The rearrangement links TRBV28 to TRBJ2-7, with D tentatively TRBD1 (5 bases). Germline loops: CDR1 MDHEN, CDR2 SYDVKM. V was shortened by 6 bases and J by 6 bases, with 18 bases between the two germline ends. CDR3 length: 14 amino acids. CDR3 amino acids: CASSVTSGFGEQYF. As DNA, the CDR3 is TGTGCCAGCAGCGTAACTTCAGGGTTTGGCGAGCAGTACTTC.